This entry features one T cell receptor (beta chain) sequence. The target antigen is unknown. Unique molecular identifiers were incorporated when the TCRbeta library was constructed. TCRdb analysed the PCR reads with MiXCR anew, one entry per CDR3 protein. Seen here are some 100,000 distinct CDR3 sequences, under 25% observed once, and the top ten hold 20% to 25%. The data were obtained in a study of T-cell reconstitution after alpha-beta-depleted transplantation in children. Points from the study as a whole: T-cell counts and diversity at one year post-transplant came mainly from newly produced T cells. Surviving recipient cells, namely T cells and thymic progenitors, were the source of high day-60 TCRbeta diversity in some patients. Several hundred expanded graft clones reportedly were the source of alpha-beta T cells about two months after transplant.

Trimming took 0 bases from V and 3 from J, leaving 11 bases between them. Per germline, CDR1 SEHNR and CDR2 FQNEAQ (reference sequence). The CDR3 totals 15 residues. The J gene is TRBJ1-1, the V gene TRBV7-9; perhaps TRBD1 as D (6 bases). The sample consisted of PBMCs, taken before TCRalphabeta/CD19-depleted stem cell transplant. This clonotype was obtained from a boy younger than 10 with acute lymphoblastic leukemia, due to receive a stem cell transplant. CDR3 residues: CASSLAVAGDTEAFF. The CDR3 nucleotides are TGTGCCAGCAGCTTAGCGGTTGCAGGGGACACTGAAGCTTTCTTT.